The text below deals with one TCR beta chain. This entry comes from a study of T cells in localized non-small cell lung cancer. J was trimmed by 5 bases and V by 5 bases; bases with no gene match: 7. The germline V gene encodes CDR1 MNHGY and CDR2 SAAAGT. The CDR3 has 16 amino acids. The method was immunoSEQ multiplex PCR; TCRdb's version includes in-frame clones alone and lacks a portion of them. The repertoire holds about 1,100 clones, with more than 20% as singletons. The receptor comes from a man aged 35-69 years with stage III lung adenocarcinoma. The input for sequencing was normal lung tissue next to the tumor, taken before any cancer treatment. V is TRBV6-8 and J is TRBJ2-1, with 12 nucleotides matching TRBD2. The CDR3 spells CASSDTGTSGHNEQFF. The CDR3 coding sequence is TGTGCCAGCAGTGACACTGGGACTAGCGGGCACAATGAGCAGTTCTTC.